The clone carrying this T cell receptor (beta chain) has only a few counts. As yet, its antigen is unknown. The V and J ends lost 8 bases and 2 bases respectively, with 13 bases between them. Germline CDR1 and CDR2: GTSNPN and SVGIG (reference sequence). The CDR3 spans 14 residues. Combining a sample-barcoded 5' primer with a J-beta primer mix, a second PCR ran for roughly 6 to 12 cycles. TCRdb re-analysed the 5' RACE reads in MiXCR, keeping a single row per CDR3 protein. The sample includes approximately 800,000 distinct CDR3 sequences, 35% to 40% of them seen just once. The entry originates in a study of blood T cells in healthy people across ages. Study observations and caveats: The recorded TCR beta diversity per million T cells decreased in a roughly linear manner with age.

V is TRBV30 and J is TRBJ2-6; D tentatively fits TRBD1 or TRBD2 (6 bases each). The clonotype was recovered from a man aged 18 to 29 in good health. Sequencing was carried out using blood. Here the CDR3 reads CALLGGPGANVLTF. In DNA, the CDR3 is TGTGCCCTACTTGGGGGGCCTGGGGCCAACGTCCTGACTTTC.